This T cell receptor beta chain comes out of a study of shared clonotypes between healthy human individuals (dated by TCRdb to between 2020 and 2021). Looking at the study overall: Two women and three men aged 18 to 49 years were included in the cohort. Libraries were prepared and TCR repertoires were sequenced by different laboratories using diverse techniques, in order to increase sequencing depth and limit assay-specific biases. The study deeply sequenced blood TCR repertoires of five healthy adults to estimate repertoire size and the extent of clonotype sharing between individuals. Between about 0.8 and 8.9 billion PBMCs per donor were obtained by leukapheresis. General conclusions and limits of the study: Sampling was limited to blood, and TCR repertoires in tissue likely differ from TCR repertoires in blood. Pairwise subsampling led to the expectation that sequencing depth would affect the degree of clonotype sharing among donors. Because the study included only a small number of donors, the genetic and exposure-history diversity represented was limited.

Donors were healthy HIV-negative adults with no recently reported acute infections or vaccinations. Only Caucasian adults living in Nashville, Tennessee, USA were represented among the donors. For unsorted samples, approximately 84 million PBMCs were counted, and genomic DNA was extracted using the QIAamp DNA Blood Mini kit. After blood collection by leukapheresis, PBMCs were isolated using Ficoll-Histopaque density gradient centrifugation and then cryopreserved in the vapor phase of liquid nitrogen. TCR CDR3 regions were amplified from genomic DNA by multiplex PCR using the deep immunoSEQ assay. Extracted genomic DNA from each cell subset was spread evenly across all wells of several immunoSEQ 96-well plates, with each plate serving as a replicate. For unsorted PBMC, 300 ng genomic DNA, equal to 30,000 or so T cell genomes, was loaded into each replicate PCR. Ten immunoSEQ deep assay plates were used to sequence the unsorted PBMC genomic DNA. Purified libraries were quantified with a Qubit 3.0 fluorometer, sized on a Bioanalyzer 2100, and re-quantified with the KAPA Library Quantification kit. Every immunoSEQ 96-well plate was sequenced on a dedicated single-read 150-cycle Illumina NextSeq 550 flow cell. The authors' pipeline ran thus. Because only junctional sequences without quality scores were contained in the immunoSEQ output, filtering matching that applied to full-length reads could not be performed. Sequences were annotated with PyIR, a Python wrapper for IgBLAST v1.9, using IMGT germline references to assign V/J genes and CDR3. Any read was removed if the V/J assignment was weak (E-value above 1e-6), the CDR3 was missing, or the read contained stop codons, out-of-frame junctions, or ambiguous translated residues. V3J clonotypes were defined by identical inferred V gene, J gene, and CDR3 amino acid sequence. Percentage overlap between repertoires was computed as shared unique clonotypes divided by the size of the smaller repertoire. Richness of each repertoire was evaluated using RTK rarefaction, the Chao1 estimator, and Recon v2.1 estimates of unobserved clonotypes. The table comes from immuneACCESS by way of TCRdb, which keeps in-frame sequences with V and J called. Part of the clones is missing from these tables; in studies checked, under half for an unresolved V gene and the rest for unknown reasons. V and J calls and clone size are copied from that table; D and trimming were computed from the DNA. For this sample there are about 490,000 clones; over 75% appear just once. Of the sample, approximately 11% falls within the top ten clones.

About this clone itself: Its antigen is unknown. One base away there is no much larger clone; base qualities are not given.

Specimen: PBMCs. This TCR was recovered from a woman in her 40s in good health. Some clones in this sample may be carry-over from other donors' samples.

The CDR3 reads CASSITGVEKLFF. The nucleotide sequence is TGTGCCAGCAGTATCACAGGGGTCGAAAAACTGTTTTTT. The chain was built from TRBV5-6 and TRBJ1-4; 7 junctional bases match TRBD1. The CDR3 measures 13 amino acids from cysteine to phenylalanine. Just the 39-base CDR3 DNA is kept, in frame starting at base 1. Relative to germline, V is missing 5 bases and J is missing 8 bases, with 6 bases of the junction outside any gene match. The germline V gene gives CDR1 as SGHDT and CDR2 as YYEEEE.